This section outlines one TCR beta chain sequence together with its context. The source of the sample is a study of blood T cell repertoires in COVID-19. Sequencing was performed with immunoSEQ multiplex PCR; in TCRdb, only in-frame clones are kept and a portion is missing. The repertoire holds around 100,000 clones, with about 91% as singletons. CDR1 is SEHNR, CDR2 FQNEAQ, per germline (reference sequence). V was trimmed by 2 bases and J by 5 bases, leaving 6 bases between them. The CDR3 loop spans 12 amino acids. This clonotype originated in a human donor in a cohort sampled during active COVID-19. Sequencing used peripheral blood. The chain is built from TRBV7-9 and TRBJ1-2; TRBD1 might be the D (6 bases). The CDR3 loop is CASSLTGYGYTF. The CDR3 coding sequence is TGTGCCAGCAGCTTAACAGGGTATGGCTACACCTTC.